This TCR beta chain was recorded in a study of shared clonotypes between healthy human individuals. Across the whole study: Donors, aged 18 to 49, were a couple of women and three men. Study outcomes and limitations: Limited genetic and exposure-history diversity came from having few donors.

The genomic DNA of each subset was split evenly across several immunoSEQ plates. Some clones are missing from TCRdb's copy, which holds only in-frame ones; the method was immunoSEQ multiplex PCR. The sample has about 490,000 clones, around 73% seen once. This clone was found a few times. Antigen unknown. V was shortened by 6 bases and J by 2 bases, with 10 bases between the two germline ends. The germline V gene encodes CDR1 KGHSH and CDR2 LQKENI. The CDR3 sequence is 14 residues long. Unsorted material relied on approximately 89 million PBMCs as the source of genomic DNA. This chain links TRBV18 with TRBJ2-2; D is unresolved. Sequences were obtained from PBMCs. The sequence derives from a woman aged 40-49 years in good health. Some clones in this sample may be carry-over from other donors' samples. DNA for the CDR3: TGTGCCAGCTCCGGAATCGGAAACACCGGGGAGCTGTTTTTT. It specifies CASSGIGNTGELFF.